What follows are 9 T cell receptor beta chains derived from one specimen sequenced in a study of Ad26.COV2.S vaccination and SARS-CoV-2 variants. Clones were read by immunoSEQ multiplex PCR, and TCRdb kept only the in-frame ones, dropping some. The sample has about 460,000 clones; 89% are singletons. Sample treatment: some 19 received Ad26.COV2.S at low or high dose, single or two shots; about 5 received placebo; per-sample allocation not given. Samples analyzed were those drawn on day 63 after the first vaccine or placebo injection. This material consisted of peripheral blood, taken in a trial of Ad26.COV2.S vaccine versus placebo. The receptors come from a person between 18 and 65 years old who received the Ad26.COV2.S COVID-19 vaccine or a placebo.

This chain joins TRBV11-1 and TRBJ1-6; D gene uncertain. Looked up from germline, CDR1 is SGHAT and CDR2 is FQDESV (reference sequence). Deletions cut 5 bases from V and 7 bases from J, with 15 bases between. This CDR3 has 15 amino acids. CDR3: CASSPPTGKNSPLHF. CDR3 sequence (DNA): TGTGCCAGCAGCCCACCGACGGGGAAGAATTCACCCCTCCACTTT. The variable domain in full, with the rest retrieved from reference TRBV11-1 and TRBJ1-6, is EAEVAQSPRYKITEKSQAVAFWCDPISGHATLYWYRQILGQGPELLVQFQDESVVDDSQLPKDRFSAERLKGVDSTLKIQPAELGDSAMYLCASSPPTGKNSPLHFGNGTRLTVT.

The chain carries TRBV27 and TRBJ1-2; 8 nucleotides match TRBD1. The ends lost 4 bases at V and 5 bases at J; junction bases unmatched: 6. The germline gives CDR1 MNHEY, CDR2 SMNVEV (reference sequence). The CDR3 is 14 residues long. CDR3: CASSSGTGRYGYTF. Written as DNA, the CDR3 is TGTGCCAGCAGTTCCGGGACAGGCCGGTATGGCTACACCTTC.

This chain connects TRBV7-6 to TRBJ2-7; no definite D call. The V gene lost 1 base and the J gene lost 6 bases, with 10 bases spanning the gap. The CDR3 sequence is 13 residues long. Germline V gene data show CDR1 as SGHVS and CDR2 as FNYEAQ. CDR3 sequence (DNA): TGTGCCAGCAGCTTAGAATCACAACTCGAGCAGTACTTC. Translating gives CASSLESQLEQYF.

The chain employs TRBV3-1 (or the pseudogene TRBV3-2) and TRBJ1-2, with D possibly being TRBD1 (5 bases). The germline V and J ends were trimmed by 3 bases and 8 bases, with 22 bases remaining between them. The length of the CDR3 is 16 residues. Per germline, CDR1 LGHDT and CDR2 YNNKEL (reference sequence). CDR3: CASSHPGKAALGGYTF. The CDR3 DNA reads TGTGCCAGCAGCCACCCAGGGAAAGCCGCCTTAGGAGGCTACACCTTC.

V gene TRBV29-1 combines with J gene TRBJ1-1; possibly TRBD1 for D (6 bases). V gave up 7 bases and J gave up 1 base, with 13 bases separating them. Germline CDR1 is SQVTM and CDR2 is ANQGSEA. The CDR3 has 13 residues. CDR3 in amino acids: CSDTGQANTEAFF. The CDR3, as DNA: TGCAGCGACACAGGGCAGGCGAACACTGAAGCTTTCTTT.

This chain uses TRBV4-1 with TRBJ1-5; 9 positions match TRBD1. From germline, CDR1 is MGHRA and CDR2 YSYEKL. V lost 1 base and J lost 5; bases outside the gene matches: 6. This CDR3 region has 16 residues. In nucleotides, the CDR3 is TGCGCCAGCAGCCAAGGGGTGACAGGGGGGCATCAGCCCCAGCATTTT. This gives the protein CASSQGVTGGHQPQHF.

The rearrangement links TRBV7-3 to TRBJ2-3, with D perhaps matching TRBD2 (6 bases). From germline, CDR1 is SGHTA and CDR2 FQGTGA. V was shortened by 1 base and J by 1 base, with 6 bases between the two germline ends. This CDR3 has 14 residues. The CDR3 DNA is TGTGCCAGCAGCTTAAGGGGGGGCACAGATACGCAGTATTTT. Its protein product is CASSLRGGTDTQYF. Based on the CDR3 plus reference TRBV7-3 and TRBJ2-3, the full variable domain is GAGVSQTPSNKVTEKGKYVELRCDPISGHTALYWYRQSLGQGPEFLIYFQGTGAADDSGLPNDRFFAVRPEGSVSTLKIQRTERGDSAVYLCASSLRGGTDTQYFGPGTRLTVL.

The chain is built from TRBV7-8 and TRBJ2-2; D tentatively reads TRBD1 or TRBD2 (5 bases each). CDR1 and CDR2 from the germline V gene are SGHVS and FQNEAQ. The V end was cut by 4 bases, the J end by 5 bases, with 11 bases between. The CDR3 extends over 14 amino acids. CDR3 amino acids: CASSSRDGTGELFF. The CDR3, as DNA: TGTGCCAGCAGCTCCCGGGACGGGACCGGGGAGCTGTTTTTT. The whole variable domain, filled in from reference TRBV7-8 and TRBJ2-2, reads GAGVSQSPRYKVAKRGQDVALRCDPISGHVSLFWYQQALGQGPEFLTYFQNEAQLDKSGLPSDRFFAERPEGSVSTLKIQRTQQEDSAVYLCASSSRDGTGELFFGEGSRLTVL.

This clone was observed a single time. The genes are TRBV7-9 and TRBJ2-1; D uncertain. The CDR3 sequence is 14 residues long. Germline V lookup: CDR1 SEHNR, CDR2 FQNEAQ (reference sequence). V gave up 7 bases and J gave up 5 bases, with 15 bases separating them. The CDR3 region is CASKPAGEDNEQFF. The CDR3 region has the DNA TGTGCCAGCAAACCGGCTGGGGAAGACAATGAGCAGTTCTTC.